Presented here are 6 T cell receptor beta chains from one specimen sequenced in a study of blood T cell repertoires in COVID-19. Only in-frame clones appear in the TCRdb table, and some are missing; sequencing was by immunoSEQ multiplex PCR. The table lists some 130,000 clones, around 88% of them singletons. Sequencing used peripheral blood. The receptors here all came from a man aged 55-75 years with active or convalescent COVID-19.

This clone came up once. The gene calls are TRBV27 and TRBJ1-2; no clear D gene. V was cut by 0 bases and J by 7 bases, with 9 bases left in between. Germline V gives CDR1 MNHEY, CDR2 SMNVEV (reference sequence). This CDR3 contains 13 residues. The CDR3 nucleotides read TGTGCCAGCAGTTTATCCAGATCTGCTGGCTACACCTTC. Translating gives CASSLSRSAGYTF.

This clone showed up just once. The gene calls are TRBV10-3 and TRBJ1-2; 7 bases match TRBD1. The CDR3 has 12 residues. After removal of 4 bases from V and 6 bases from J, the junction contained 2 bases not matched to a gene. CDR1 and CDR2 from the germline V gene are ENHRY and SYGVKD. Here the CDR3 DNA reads TGTGCCATCAGTGCAGGGGGAGATGGCTACACCTTC. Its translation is CAISAGGDGYTF.

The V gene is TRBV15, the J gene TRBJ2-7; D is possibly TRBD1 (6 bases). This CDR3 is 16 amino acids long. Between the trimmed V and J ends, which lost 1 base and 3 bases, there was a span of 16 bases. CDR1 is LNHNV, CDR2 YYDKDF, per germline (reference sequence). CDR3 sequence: CATSRGPQGSFYEQYF. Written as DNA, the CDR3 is TGTGCCACCAGCAGAGGCCCACAGGGAAGTTTCTACGAGCAGTACTTC.

The DNA of the CDR3 is TGTGCCAGCAGTCAGACCACATACCGGGACCCAGGGGACACCGGGGAGCTGTTTTTT. Its protein product is CASSQTTYRDPGDTGELFF. The gene calls are TRBV28 and TRBJ2-2; D is perhaps TRBD1 (6 bases). This CDR3 is 19 amino acids long. V dropped 5 bases and J dropped 3 bases, with 25 bases sitting between them. Germline V gene sequence: CDR1 MDHEN, CDR2 SYDVKM.

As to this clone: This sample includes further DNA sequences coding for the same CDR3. In DNA form, the CDR3 reads TGTGCCAGCAGCTTGGAAGGAGGGGGCTACACCTTC. Translated, it gives CASSLEGGGYTF. The chain recombines TRBV5-6 with TRBJ1-2; D is uncertain. V dropped 0 bases and J dropped 8 bases, with 8 bases sitting between them. This CDR3 has 12 residues. Germline loops: CDR1 SGHDT, CDR2 YYEEEE. Full variable domain (outside the CDR3, taken from reference TRBV5-6 and TRBJ1-2): DAGVTQSPTHLIKTRGQQVTLRCSPKSGHDTVSWYQQALGQGPQFIFQYYEEEERQRGNFPDRFSGHQFPNYSSELNVNALLLGDSALYLCASSLEGGGYTFGSGTRLTVV.

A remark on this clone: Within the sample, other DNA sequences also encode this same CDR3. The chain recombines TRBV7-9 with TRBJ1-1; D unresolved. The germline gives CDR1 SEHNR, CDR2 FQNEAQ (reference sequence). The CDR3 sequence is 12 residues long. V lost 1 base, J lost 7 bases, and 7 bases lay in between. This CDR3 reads CASSLVLLEAFF. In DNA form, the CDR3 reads TGTGCCAGCAGCTTAGTCCTCCTTGAAGCTTTCTTT.